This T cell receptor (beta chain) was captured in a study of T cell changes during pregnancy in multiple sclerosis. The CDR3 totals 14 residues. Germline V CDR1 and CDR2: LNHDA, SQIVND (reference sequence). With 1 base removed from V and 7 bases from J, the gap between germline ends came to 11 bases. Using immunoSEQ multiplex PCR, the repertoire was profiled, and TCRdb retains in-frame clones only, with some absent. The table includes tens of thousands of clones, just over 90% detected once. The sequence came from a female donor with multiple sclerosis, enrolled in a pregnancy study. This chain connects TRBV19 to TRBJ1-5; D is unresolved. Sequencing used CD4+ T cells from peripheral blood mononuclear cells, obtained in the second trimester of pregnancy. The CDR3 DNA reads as TGTGCCAGTAGTATAGGGAGGGTAGGGCAGCCCCAGCATTTT. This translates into CASSIGRVGQPQHF.